The present entry profiles one TCR beta chain with its context. Its specificity is not known. The data were produced by immunoSEQ multiplex PCR, yet TCRdb's version contains in-frame clones alone and is incomplete. The table includes approximately 460,000 clones, roughly nine tenths detected once. This entry belongs to a study of Ad26.COV2.S vaccination and SARS-CoV-2 variants. About the research overall: Doses of Ad26.COV2.S were injected into muscle once or twice, 56 days apart.

General study results and limits: Total T cell responses may have been underestimated by the TCR breadth and depth analyses. Vaccine recipients had higher spike-specific TCR breadth than placebo recipients.

This CDR3 is built from 14 residues. V gave up 4 bases and J gave up 8 bases, with 14 bases separating them. From germline, CDR1 is MRHNA and CDR2 SNTAGT. As to treatment: over 15 received Ad26.COV2.S at low or high dose, single or two shots; about 5 received placebo; per-sample allocation not given. It was on day 63 after the first vaccine or placebo injection that samples were taken. Recruitment in Boston yielded a donor of adult age, 18-55 years. The rearrangement joins TRBV6-4 to TRBJ2-2; the D gene is possibly TRBD2 (5 bases). Sequenced material: peripheral blood, taken in a trial of Ad26.COV2.S vaccine versus placebo. The TCR was taken from a person aged 18 to 65 who received the Ad26.COV2.S COVID-19 vaccine or a placebo. CDR3 DNA sequence: TGTGCCAGCAGTGTAGCGCATCTACGTGGGGAGCTGTTTTTT. Amino acids: CASSVAHLRGELFF.